This T cell receptor (beta chain) was documented in a study of cytomegalovirus exposure and HLA in healthy donors (dated by TCRdb to between 2016 and 2019). Background on the whole study: According to an earlier analysis of around 600 of the donors, some 180 million T cells yielded approximately 120 million unique TCR beta sequences and 276 Gb of sequence data. About 280 gigabases of sequencing data and around 80 million unique TCR sequences made up an early release that covered some 640 HLA-typed donors. The genetic ancestry cluster associated with self-reported Caucasian donors included roughly 84% of the roughly 400 genotyped donors. The aim of the study was to test whether cataloging public T cell receptors could identify signatures of past pathogen exposure. The T cell repertoires of several hundred subjects were profiled by immunosequencing and related to cytomegalovirus serostatus. Along with the approximately 620-subject first cohort, a separate validation cohort of over 90 different subjects was used. To predict cytomegalovirus infection status, the study combined high-throughput TCR immunosequencing, statistical association of individual TCRs with disease status, and machine learning. A later analysis re-examined previously published TCR beta repertoires from over 500 donors and added high-resolution HLA genotyping to investigate patterns of TCR occurrence. In the later analysis, no new phenotypic data were used to find candidate immune exposures; instead, reliance was placed on TCR beta sequences and their occurrence across donors. An earlier analysis of 587 of the donors used high-throughput TCR beta sequencing to judge whether each TCR beta V gene segment behaved as functional or pseudogenic. Donor age, sex, ethnicity and CMV serostatus were collected together with the repertoire data. A later genetic analysis used genome-wide SNP genotypes for 398 of the 666 donors, treating that subset as a discovery cohort. All discovery cohort repertoires had been generated using a single sequencing platform. Class I and class II HLA loci were covered by the typing at four-digit resolution. The number of typed donors differed by locus: about 620-630 for A, B, C, DRB1 and DQB1; 500 to 550 for DQA1; approximately 600 for DPA1; and 400 to 480 for DPB1. Roughly 5 DR-DQ haplotypes were handled as single units for association and clustering because linkage in the cohort was strong. On average, roughly 250,000 unique TCR beta nucleotide sequences were sequenced per donor among fewer than 500 genotyped donors of the cohort, with around 19% of those sequences being non-productive.

The method was the immunoSEQ multiplex PCR assay. For the multiplex PCR, a mixture combining 60 forward primers for TCR Vbeta segments and 13 reverse primers for TCR Jbeta segments was used. The CDR3 region of rearranged TCR beta genes was amplified from genomic DNA with a multiplex PCR assay. Amplified TCR beta libraries were sequenced as 87-base-pair reads on the Illumina HiSeq System. On the authors' methods: Across the roughly 600 repertoires, a later analysis counted 80 million or so unique TCR beta chains, 9.5 million to 12 million of which were shared by at least two donors. Raw reads were error-corrected and collapsed into unique sequences by a nearest-neighbor algorithm in which closely related sequences were merged to remove PCR and sequencing errors. V, D and J gene segments were assigned by aligning CDR3 sequences to IMGT reference sequences. For a sequence to be retained, a match of at least six nucleotides was required to both a V gene segment and a J gene segment. Rearrangements were called productive when the CDR3 lacked stop codons and stayed in frame with V and J; all others were non-productive. CDR3 was defined according to IMGT convention as the region running from the second conserved V-encoded cysteine to the conserved J-encoded phenylalanine. Sequences without an unambiguous match to a single V gene segment were excluded from the earlier analysis of about 630 of the donors. An earlier analysis of over 450 of the donors classified V segments as functional when productive rearrangements were above 56.7% and as segregating when the standard deviation between donors was above 5%. A statistical classification framework was built to diagnose cytomegalovirus status from the catalog of TCR beta chain sequences. V and J gene assignment, in a later analysis, came from comparing TCR nucleotide sequences with IMGT/GENE-DB human TR gene sequences. The TCRdist pipeline was used in a later analysis to assign CDR3 sequences and most-parsimonious VDJ recombination scenarios. A later analysis defined each TCR beta chain by its CDR3 amino acid sequence plus V-gene family, and excluded reads lacking a unique V-gene family. A later analysis removed several hundred highly shared, low-generation-probability nucleotide sequences to deal with suspected cross-contamination and a sequencing artifact. A later analysis calculated a clonal expansion index for each public chain from normalized within-repertoire ranks of inferred template counts. In a later analysis, generation probabilities were computed with a VDJ recombination model fitted to out-of-frame rearrangements, and the resulting probabilities were checked against IGoR. Hypergeometric tests were used in a later analysis to score TCR-TCR, TCR-HLA and TCR-CMV co-occurrence, with a repertoire-size bias correction applied to the TCR pairs. To estimate false discovery rates, a later analysis permuted the HLA or CMV assignments 20 times. In a later analysis, co-occurring TCRs were grouped with DBSCAN, and TCRdist sequence similarity was added when clustering was performed within HLA-allele-positive subsets. Repertoires with fewer than 30,000 or more than 120,000 public chains, plus five repertoires with anomalous nucleotide sharing, were excluded from co-occurrence clustering. In its TCRdb copy, this immuneACCESS table keeps in-frame sequences only and misses some clones. Where compared with another copy, unresolved V genes explain less than half of these, and the others have no known cause. The DNA was the basis for D and trimming; V, J and clone size are from that table. For this sample there are roughly 100,000 clones; around three fifths appear just once. Of the sample, about 5.5% is held by the ten largest clones.

The cohort consisted of approximately 690 healthy bone marrow donors. Cohort members were all nominally healthy when sampled, although unrecorded immune exposures were likely present. The donor tested CMV seropositive, placing the donor among the 289 seropositive members of the cohort. A peripheral blood sample was provided by each donor, and peripheral blood mononuclear cells were used for TCR beta sequencing. The Qiagen DNeasy Blood Extraction Kit was used to extract genomic DNA from the blood cell samples. Concerning this clone itself: The clone's antigen remains unknown. No per-base quality is available; no much larger clone lies one base away.

The CDR3 covers 16 residues, taking in both the cysteine and the phenylalanine. The retained sequence is limited to the CDR3, 48 bases, with the frame set at the first base. Taken from the germline V gene (reference sequence), the CDR1 and CDR2 loops are MNHEY and SMNVEV. V is clipped by 2 bases and J by 7 bases, and the sequence between their germline boundaries is 15 bases long. General conclusions and limits of the study: Linkage disequilibrium might explain the correlated functional status among segregating V segments, but an unknown experimental factor could not be excluded. Across donors, most TCR sequences were observed very rarely, whereas some public TCRs were present in many individuals. For the cohort, immune exposure information was limited to CMV serostatus. Because counts were too low, some 17 rarely observed V segments, including chromosome 9 orphons, were excluded from the earlier analysis of about 500 of the donors. A cluster of highly shared sequence variants was judged likely to be a technical artifact of the sequencing pipeline. The authors suggested that the approach could potentially be generalized to other disease states and immunological phenotypes. Presence/absence analyses assumed roughly uniform sequencing depth across donors, an assumption that may not hold. Compared with equally common non-associated chains, HLA-associated TCR beta chains in a later analysis were more clonally expanded and had lower generation probabilities. The cohort was sequenced for TCR beta chains only, and without alpha or paired-chain data the features that could be detected were limited. Because HLA typing was missing for some donors at each locus, association tests included only the typed subset. Several of the top co-occurrence clusters appeared to be linked to parvovirus B19, influenza, CMV and Epstein-Barr virus, according to a later analysis. Some IMGT-functional V segments, including TRBV6-2 and TRBV6-3, could not be told apart with the 87-base-pair reads, so those segments were excluded. V-gene and J-gene trimming of TCR beta chains was associated with a missense DCLRE1C variant in a later genetic analysis, and the association was replicated in an independent cohort. Cytomegalovirus status was reported to be diagnosed by the classifier with high specificity and sensitivity in both the original and validation cohorts. A total of some 180 TCR beta chains were listed by the study as associated with cytomegalovirus. In a later analysis, most CMV-associated TCR beta chains were found to appear HLA-restricted, with HLA associations seemingly driven largely by CMV exposure. When HLA alleles, especially DR and DQ, strongly co-occurred, TCR associations were difficult to assign to individual alleles. In a later analysis, the rate of TCR association differed among HLA loci, with DRB1 alleles having the most associated TCRs and HLA-C alleles having the fewest. Broadly in line with IMGT annotations, most TCR beta V segments showed up in productive rearrangements about 90% or about 30% of the time in an earlier analysis of roughly 590 of the donors. In a later genetic analysis, fewer N-insertions in productive TCRs were reported among donors in an Asian-associated ancestry cluster than the approximately 670-donor mean. A further reported finding was that TCR beta sequences accurately predicted the HLA-A and HLA-B alleles for most subjects in the first cohort. At a false discovery rate of 0.05, a later analysis linked 16,000 or so TCR beta sequences to specific HLA alleles. In vitro tests confirmed that three of the cytomegalovirus-associated TCR beta chains recognize cytomegalovirus antigens.

The receptor chain draws on TRBV27 and TRBJ1-6; TRBD1 is possibly the D segment (6 matching bases). The sequence derives from a boy under 18 in good health and CMV-seropositive. Sequencing was performed on PBMCs. The nucleotide sequence is TGTGCCAGCAGTTTAACGGTAGGGGGGGGGAATTCACCCCTCCACTTT. This translates into CASSLTVGGGNSPLHF.